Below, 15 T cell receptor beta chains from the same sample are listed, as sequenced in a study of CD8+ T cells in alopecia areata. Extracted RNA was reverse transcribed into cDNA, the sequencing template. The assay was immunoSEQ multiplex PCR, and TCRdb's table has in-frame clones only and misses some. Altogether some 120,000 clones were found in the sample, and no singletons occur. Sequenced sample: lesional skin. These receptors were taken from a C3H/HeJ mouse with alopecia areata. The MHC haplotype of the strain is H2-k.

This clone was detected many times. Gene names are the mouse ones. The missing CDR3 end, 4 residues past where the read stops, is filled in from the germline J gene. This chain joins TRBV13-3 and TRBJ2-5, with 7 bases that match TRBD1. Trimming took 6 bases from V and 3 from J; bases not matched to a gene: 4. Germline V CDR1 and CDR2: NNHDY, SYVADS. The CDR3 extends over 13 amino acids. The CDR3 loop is CASTGDRQDTQYF. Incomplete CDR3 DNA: TGTGCCAGCACCGGGGACAGACAAGAC. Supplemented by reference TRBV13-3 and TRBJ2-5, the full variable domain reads EAAVTQSPRSKVAVTGGKVTLSCHQTNNHDYMYWYRQDTGHGLRLIHYSYVADSTEKGDIPDGYKASRPSQENFSLILELASLSQTAVYFCASTGDRQDTQYFGPGTRLLVL.

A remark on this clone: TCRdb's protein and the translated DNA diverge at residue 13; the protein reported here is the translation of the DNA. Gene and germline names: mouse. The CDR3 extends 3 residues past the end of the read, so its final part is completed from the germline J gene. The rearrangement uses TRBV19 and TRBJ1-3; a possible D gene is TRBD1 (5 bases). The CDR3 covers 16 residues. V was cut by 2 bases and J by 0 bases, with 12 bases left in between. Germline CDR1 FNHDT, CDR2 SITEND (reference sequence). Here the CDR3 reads CASSIPRTHSGNTLYF. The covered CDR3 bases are TGTGCCAGCAGTATTCCCCGGACACATTCTGGAAATACG. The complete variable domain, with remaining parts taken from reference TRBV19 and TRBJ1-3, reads GGIITQTPKFLIGQEGQKLTLKCQQNFNHDTMYWYRQDSGKGLRLIYYSITENDLQKGDLSEGYDASREKKSSFSLTVTSAQKNEMAVFLCASSIPRTHSGNTLYFGEGSRLIVV.

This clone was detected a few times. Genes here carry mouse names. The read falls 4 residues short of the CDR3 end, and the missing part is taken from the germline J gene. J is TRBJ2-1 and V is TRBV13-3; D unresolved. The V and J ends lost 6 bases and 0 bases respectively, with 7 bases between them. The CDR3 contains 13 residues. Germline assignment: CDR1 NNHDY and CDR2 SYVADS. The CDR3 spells CASKGYNYAEQFF. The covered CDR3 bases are TGTGCCAGCAAAGGTTATAACTATGCT.

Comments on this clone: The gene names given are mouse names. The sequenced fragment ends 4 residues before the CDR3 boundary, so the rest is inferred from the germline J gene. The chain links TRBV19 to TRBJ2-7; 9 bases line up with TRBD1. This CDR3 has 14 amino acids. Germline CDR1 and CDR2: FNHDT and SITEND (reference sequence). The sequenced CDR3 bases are TGTGCCAGCAGGCGACCGGGACAGGGCGAT. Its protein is CASRRPGQGD. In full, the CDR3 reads CASRRPGQGDEQYF.

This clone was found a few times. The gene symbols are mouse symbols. The covered CDR3 bases are TGTGCCAGCAGTATATTTTGGAACCAAGAC. Its protein product is CASSIFWNQD. The complete CDR3 protein is CASSIFWNQDTQYF. The chain carries TRBV19 and TRBJ2-5; unclear D gene. The CDR3 end falls 4 residues outside the read, so it is completed with the germline J gene. The CDR3 spans 14 residues. V was clipped by 1 base and J by 0 bases, with 6 bases between them. Germline-derived CDR1 and CDR2 are FNHDT and SITEND (reference sequence).

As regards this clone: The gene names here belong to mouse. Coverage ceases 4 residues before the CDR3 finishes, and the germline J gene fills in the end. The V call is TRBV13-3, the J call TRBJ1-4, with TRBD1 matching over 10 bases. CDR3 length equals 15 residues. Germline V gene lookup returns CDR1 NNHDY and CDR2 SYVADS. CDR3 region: CASSDGQGAGERLFF. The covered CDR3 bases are TGTGCCAGCAGTGATGGACAGGGGGCTGGCGAA.

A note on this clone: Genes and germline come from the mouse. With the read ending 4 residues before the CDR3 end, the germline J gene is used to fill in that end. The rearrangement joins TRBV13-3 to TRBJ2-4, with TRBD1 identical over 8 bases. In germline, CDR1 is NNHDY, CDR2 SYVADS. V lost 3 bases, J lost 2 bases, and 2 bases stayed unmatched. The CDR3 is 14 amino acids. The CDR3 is CASSGQGPQNTLYF. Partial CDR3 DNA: TGTGCCAGCAGTGGACAGGGGCCTCAAAAC.

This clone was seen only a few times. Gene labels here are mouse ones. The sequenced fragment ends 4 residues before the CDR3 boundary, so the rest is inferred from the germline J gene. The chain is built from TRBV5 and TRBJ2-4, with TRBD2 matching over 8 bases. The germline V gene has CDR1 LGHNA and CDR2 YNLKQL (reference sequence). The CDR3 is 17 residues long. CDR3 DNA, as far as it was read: TGTGCCAGCAGCCAAGAGGCTGGGGGGAAGGGGGAGAAC. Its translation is CASSQEAGGKGEN. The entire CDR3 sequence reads CASSQEAGGKGENTLYF.

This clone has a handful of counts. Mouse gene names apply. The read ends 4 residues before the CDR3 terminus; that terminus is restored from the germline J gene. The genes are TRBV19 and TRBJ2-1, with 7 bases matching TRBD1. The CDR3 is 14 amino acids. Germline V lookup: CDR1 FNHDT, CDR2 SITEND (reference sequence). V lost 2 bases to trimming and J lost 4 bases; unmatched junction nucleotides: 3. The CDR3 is CASSIGTAYAEQFF. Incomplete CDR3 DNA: TGTGCCAGCAGTATCGGGACAGCTTATGCT.

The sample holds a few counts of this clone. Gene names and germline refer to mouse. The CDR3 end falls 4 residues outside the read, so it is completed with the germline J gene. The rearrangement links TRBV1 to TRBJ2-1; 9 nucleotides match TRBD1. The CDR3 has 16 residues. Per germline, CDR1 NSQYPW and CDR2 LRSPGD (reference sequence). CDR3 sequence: CTCSAGGQGMGAEQFF. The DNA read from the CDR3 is TGCACCTGCAGTGCGGGCGGACAGGGGATGGGAGCT.

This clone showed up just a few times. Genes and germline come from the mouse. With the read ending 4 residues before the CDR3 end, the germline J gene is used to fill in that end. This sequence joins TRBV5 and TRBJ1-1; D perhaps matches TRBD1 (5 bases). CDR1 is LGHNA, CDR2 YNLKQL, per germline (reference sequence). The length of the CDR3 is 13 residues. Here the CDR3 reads CASSQDFQGEVFF. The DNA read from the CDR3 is TGTGCCAGCAGCCAAGATTTTCAGGGA.

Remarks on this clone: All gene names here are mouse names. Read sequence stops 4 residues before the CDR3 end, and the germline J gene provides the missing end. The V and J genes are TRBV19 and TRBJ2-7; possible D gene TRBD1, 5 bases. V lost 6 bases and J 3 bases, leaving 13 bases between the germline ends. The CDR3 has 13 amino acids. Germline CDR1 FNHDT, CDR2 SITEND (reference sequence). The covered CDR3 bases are TGTGCCAGCACCCAGAGACAGCTCTAT. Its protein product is CASTQRQLY. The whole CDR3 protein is CASTQRQLYEQYF.

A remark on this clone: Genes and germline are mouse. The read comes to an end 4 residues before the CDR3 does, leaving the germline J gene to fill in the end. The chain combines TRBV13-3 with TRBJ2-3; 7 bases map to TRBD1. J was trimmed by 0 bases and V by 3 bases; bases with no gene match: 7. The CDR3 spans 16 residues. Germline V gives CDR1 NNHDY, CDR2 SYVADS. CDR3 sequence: CASSAPDRVSAETLYF. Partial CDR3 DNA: TGTGCCAGCAGTGCCCCCGACAGGGTTAGTGCAGAA.

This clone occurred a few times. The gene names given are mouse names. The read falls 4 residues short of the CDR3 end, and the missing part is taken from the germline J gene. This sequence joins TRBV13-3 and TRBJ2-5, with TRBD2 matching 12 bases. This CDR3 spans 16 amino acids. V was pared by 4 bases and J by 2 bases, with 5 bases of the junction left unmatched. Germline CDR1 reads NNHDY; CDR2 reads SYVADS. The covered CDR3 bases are TGTGCCAGCAGTCCGACTGGGGGGGCCGTCCAAGAC. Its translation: CASSPTGGAVQD. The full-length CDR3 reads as CASSPTGGAVQDTQYF.

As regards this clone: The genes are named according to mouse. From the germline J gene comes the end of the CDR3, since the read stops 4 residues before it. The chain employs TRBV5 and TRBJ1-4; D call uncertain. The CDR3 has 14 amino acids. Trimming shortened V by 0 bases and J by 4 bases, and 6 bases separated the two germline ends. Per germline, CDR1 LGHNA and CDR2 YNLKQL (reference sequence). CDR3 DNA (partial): TGTGCCAGCAGCCAAGAAGACAACAACGAA. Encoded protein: CASSQEDNNE. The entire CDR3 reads CASSQEDNNERLFF.